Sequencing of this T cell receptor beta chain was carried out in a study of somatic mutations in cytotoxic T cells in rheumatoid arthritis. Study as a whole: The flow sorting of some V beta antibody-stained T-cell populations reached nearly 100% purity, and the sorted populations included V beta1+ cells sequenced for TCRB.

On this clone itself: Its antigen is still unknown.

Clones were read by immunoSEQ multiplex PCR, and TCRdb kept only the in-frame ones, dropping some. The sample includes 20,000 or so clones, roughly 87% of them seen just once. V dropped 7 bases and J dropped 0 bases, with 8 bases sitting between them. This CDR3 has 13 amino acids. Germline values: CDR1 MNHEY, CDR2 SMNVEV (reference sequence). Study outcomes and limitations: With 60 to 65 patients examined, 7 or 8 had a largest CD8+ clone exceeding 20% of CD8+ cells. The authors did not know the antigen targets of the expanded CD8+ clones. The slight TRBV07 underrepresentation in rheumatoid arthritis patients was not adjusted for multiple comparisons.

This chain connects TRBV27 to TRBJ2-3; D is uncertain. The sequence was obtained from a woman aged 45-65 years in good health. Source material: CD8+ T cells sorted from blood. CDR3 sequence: CASIETSTDTQYF. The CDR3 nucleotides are TGTGCCAGCATTGAGACTAGCACAGATACGCAGTATTTT.